What follows are 13 T cell receptor beta chains derived from one specimen sequenced in a study of PD-1 blockade in classical Hodgkin lymphoma. Generated by immunoSEQ multiplex PCR, the TCRdb table keeps only in-frame clones and is missing some. This table has some 90,000 clones, roughly 78% appearing once. Sample time point: cycle 4 day 1 (C4D1), after five to seven weeks of nivolumab. With no exception, relapse followed autologous stem cell transplantation in all patients, and brentuximab vedotin exposure varied. The sample here was peripheral blood mononuclear cells (PBMCs), taken before the fourth cycle of nivolumab. The receptors were sampled from a human donor with classical Hodgkin lymphoma.

The rearrangement links TRBV5-1 to TRBJ1-1; D not certain. Germline CDR1 reads SGHRS; CDR2 reads YFSETQ. The germline V and J ends were trimmed by 0 bases and 0 bases, with 12 bases remaining between them. This CDR3 is 16 amino acids long. CDR3 in amino acids: CASSLVPARVNTEAFF. The CDR3 DNA reads TGCGCCAGCAGCTTGGTCCCCGCCAGAGTGAACACTGAAGCTTTCTTT.

This clone came up a few times. V is TRBV6-6 and J is TRBJ1-1; D unresolved. From germline, CDR1 is MNHNY and CDR2 SVGAGI (reference sequence). The ends were cut back, 6 bases at V and 9 bases at J, with 17 bases in the middle. This CDR3 is 13 amino acids long. The CDR3 sequence: CASRPDGVRKAFF. DNA for the CDR3: TGTGCCAGCAGACCAGATGGCGTTCGCAAAGCTTTCTTT.

The rearrangement links TRBV9 to TRBJ1-2; D might be TRBD1 (6 bases). The CDR3 extends over 14 amino acids. CDR1 and CDR2 from the germline V gene are SGDLS and YYNGEE. V shed 2 bases and J shed 4 bases, with 12 bases lying between them. CDR3 region: CASSVQGFGYGYTF. CDR3 sequence (DNA): TGTGCCAGCAGCGTTCAGGGGTTTGGCTATGGCTACACCTTC.

Here the CDR3 reads CASSPQLRDYSYEQYF. The CDR3 nucleotides read TGCGCCAGCAGCCCACAACTAAGGGATTACTCCTACGAGCAGTACTTC. The V and J genes are TRBV4-1 and TRBJ2-7; D gene uncertain. Germline values: CDR1 MGHRA, CDR2 YSYEKL. The CDR3 loop spans 16 amino acids. V lost 4 bases and J 0 bases, leaving 16 bases between the germline ends.

The gene calls are TRBV16 and TRBJ1-1, with a possible D match to TRBD1 (6 bases). Between the trimmed V and J ends, which lost 2 bases and 4 bases, there was a span of 11 bases. The CDR3 contains 14 residues. The germline V gene has CDR1 KGHSY and CDR2 FQNENV. CDR3 amino acids: CASSQHRVFTEAFF. As DNA, the CDR3 is TGTGCCAGCAGCCAACACAGGGTTTTCACTGAAGCTTTCTTT.

V usage is TRBV5-4 and J usage is TRBJ1-5; D possibly corresponds to TRBD1 (6 bases). In germline, CDR1 is SGHNT, CDR2 YYREEE (reference sequence). V was cut by 5 bases and J by 6 bases, with 18 bases left in between. The CDR3 covers 15 residues. The CDR3 spells CASSIQGGPGQPQHF. The CDR3, as DNA: TGTGCCAGCAGTATACAGGGCGGTCCTGGTCAGCCCCAGCATTTT. The whole variable domain, filled in from reference TRBV5-4 and TRBJ1-5, reads ETGVTQSPTHLIKTRGQQVTLRCSSQSGHNTVSWYQQALGQGPQFIFQYYREEENGRGNFPPRFSGLQFPNYSSELNVNALELDDSALYLCASSIQGGPGQPQHFGDGTRLSIL.

This clone has just a few counts. The V gene is TRBV4-2, the J gene TRBJ1-1, with D possibly TRBD1 on 6 matching bases. The CDR3 is 16 amino acids. The V gene's germline CDR1 is LGHNA and CDR2 YNFKEQ. The germline V and J ends were trimmed by 2 bases and 0 bases, with 13 bases remaining between them. Written as DNA, the CDR3 is TGTGCCAGCAGCCAACCCCAGGGGCGAATGAACACTGAAGCTTTCTTT. Translated: CASSQPQGRMNTEAFF.

The chain uses TRBV5-8 and TRBJ2-2; D unclear. Trimming left V 4 bases short and J 9 bases short, with 7 bases between. The germline V gene encodes CDR1 SGHTS and CDR2 YDEGEE. The CDR3 loop spans 11 amino acids. CDR3 in amino acids: CASSPDRELFF. The CDR3 nucleotides are TGTGCCAGCAGCCCCGACAGGGAGCTGTTTTTT.

About this clone itself: One end of the junction does not line up with germline, which may come from a read error. The chain combines TRBV2 with TRBJ2-5; D is undetermined. CDR3 size: 11 residues. Germline values: CDR1 SNHLY, CDR2 FYNNEI. The DNA for the CDR3 is TGCGCCTCCGAGTACCAAGAGACCCAGTACTTC. Translation: CASEYQETQYF.

This chain links TRBV19 with TRBJ2-2; D gene unclear. CDR1 and CDR2 from the germline V gene are LNHDA and SQIVND (reference sequence). Trimming took 6 bases from V and 4 from J, leaving 15 bases between them. This CDR3 region has 15 residues. For the CDR3, the DNA is TGTGCCAGTAGAAGAAACCGACTGCCCACCGGGGAGCTGTTTTTT. It specifies CASRRNRLPTGELFF.

This clone was picked up a small number of times. The V gene is TRBV6-1, the J gene TRBJ2-3; D may match TRBD1 or TRBD2 (6 bases each). The V end lost 2 bases, the J end lost 5 bases, and 17 bases lay between the germline ends. From germline, CDR1 is MNHNS and CDR2 SASEGT. The CDR3 loop spans 16 amino acids. CDR3 DNA sequence: TGTGCCAGCAGTGAATGGATAGGGGGGCTGGGAGATACGCAGTATTTT. Protein product: CASSEWIGGLGDTQYF.

J is TRBJ2-7 and V is TRBV7-9; D unclear. The CDR3 spans 12 residues. V was cut by 3 bases and J by 7 bases, with 10 bases left in between. In germline, CDR1 is SEHNR, CDR2 FQNEAQ (reference sequence). CDR3 in amino acids: CASSLSWGEQYF. CDR3 nucleotide sequence: TGTGCCAGCAGCTTGTCTTGGGGAGAGCAGTACTTC.

With respect to this clone: At the DNA level, this CDR3 is encoded by other sequences in the same sample as well. The chain combines TRBV19 with TRBJ2-7; TRBD1 or TRBD2 may be the D gene (5 bases each). Germline lookup yields CDR1 LNHDA and CDR2 SQIVND (reference sequence). The germline V and J ends were trimmed by 3 bases and 3 bases, with 9 bases remaining between them. This CDR3 has 13 amino acids. The CDR3 is CASSIRDGYEQYF. DNA of the CDR3: TGTGCCAGTAGTATTAGGGACGGCTACGAGCAGTACTTC.